The 25 T cell receptor beta chains below were found in one sample sequenced in a study of blood T cell repertoires in COVID-19. Here immunoSEQ multiplex PCR was the method, and the copy in TCRdb shows in-frame clones only, minus some. The repertoire holds around 360,000 clones, with 70% to 90% as singletons. What was sequenced was peripheral blood. Receptors were obtained from a woman aged 30 to 39 with COVID-19, enrolled during active disease.

The chain links TRBV9 to TRBJ2-7; D is possibly TRBD1 (6 bases). The germline V gene encodes CDR1 SGDLS and CDR2 YYNGEE. The CDR3 contains 15 residues. Trimming took off 4 bases at V and 6 bases at J, with 20 bases between the two ends. CDR3 region: CASSPTPGHPSEQYF. CDR3 bases: TGTGCCAGCAGCCCGACGCCGGGACACCCCAGCGAGCAGTACTTC.

The CDR3 region is CASSTLIYFHEQYF. The CDR3 nucleotides read TGTGCCAGCAGCACCCTAATTTACTTCCACGAGCAGTACTTC. This sequence joins TRBV5-6 and TRBJ2-7, with D uncertain. V lost 4 bases to trimming and J lost 5 bases, with 16 bases between them. Looked up from germline, CDR1 is SGHDT and CDR2 is YYEEEE. The CDR3 length is 14 residues.

This chain joins TRBV27 and TRBJ2-7; 12 bases map to TRBD1. Germline V CDR1 and CDR2: MNHEY, SMNVEV (reference sequence). V gave up 5 bases and J gave up 6 bases; unmatched junction bases: 8. The CDR3 is made up of 15 amino acids. As DNA, the CDR3 is TGTGCCAGCAGTCTATGGGGGACAGGGGGCGCCGAGCAGTACTTC. Its translation: CASSLWGTGGAEQYF.

V gene TRBV5-4 combines with J gene TRBJ2-3; 8 bases fit TRBD2. The CDR3 runs 15 residues. V trimming: 1 base; J trimming: 1 base; junction bases outside the gene matches: 2. The germline gives CDR1 SGHNT, CDR2 YYREEE (reference sequence). The CDR3 DNA reads as TGTGCCAGCAGCTTGCCGGGAGGGGGCACAGATACGCAGTATTTT. Its translation: CASSLPGGGTDTQYF.

The gene calls are TRBV19 and TRBJ2-7; TRBD2 agrees at 8 bases. Losses at the gene ends were 3 bases for V and 5 bases for J; bases not matched to a gene: 3. The CDR3 sequence is 13 residues long. Germline V CDR1 and CDR2: LNHDA, SQIVND (reference sequence). CDR3 sequence (DNA): TGTGCCAGTAGTATGATACTAGCGGACGAGCAGTACTTC. It codes for CASSMILADEQYF.

The genes are TRBV25-1 and TRBJ1-4; D is unresolved. The CDR3 extends over 14 amino acids. Trimming removed 2 bases from V and 8 bases from J, with 12 bases in between. Looked up from germline, CDR1 is MGHDK and CDR2 is SYGVNS. The CDR3 nucleotides are TGTGCCAGCAGTGAAGGGCAGGTCGGCGAAAAACTGTTTTTT. As protein: CASSEGQVGEKLFF.

The rearrangement links TRBV28 to TRBJ1-2, with D tentatively TRBD1 (5 bases). CDR1 MDHEN and CDR2 SYDVKM come from the germline V gene. The ends were cut back, 10 bases at V and 8 bases at J, with 11 bases in the middle. The CDR3 consists of 10 residues. The DNA for the CDR3 is TGTGCCACAGGGAACGGGGGCTACACCTTC. Amino acid sequence: CATGNGGYTF.

This clone was counted a single time. This chain links TRBV19 with TRBJ1-3, with 7 bases matching TRBD1. This CDR3 has 14 amino acids. The V segment lost 6 bases and the J segment 5 bases; nucleotides outside the gene matches: 7. Germline CDR1 LNHDA, CDR2 SQIVND (reference sequence). For the CDR3, the DNA is TGTGCCAGTAGGCCTGGAGGGGGCAGAAACACCATATATTTT. This translates into CASRPGGGRNTIYF.

The V gene is TRBV4-1, the J gene TRBJ2-1; D is undetermined. There are 17 residues in the CDR3. Germline V lookup: CDR1 MGHRA, CDR2 YSYEKL. V lost 3 bases and J 0 bases, leaving 15 bases between the germline ends. The CDR3 protein is CASSHITDPSSYNEQFF. For the CDR3, the DNA is TGCGCCAGCAGCCATATTACAGACCCGAGCTCCTACAATGAGCAGTTCTTC.

This clone was seen a few times. The chain joins TRBV10-3 to TRBJ2-5, with D maybe TRBD1 (6 bases). The germline gives CDR1 ENHRY, CDR2 SYGVKD. The CDR3 totals 16 residues. Trimming left V 0 bases short and J 1 base short, with 12 bases between. The CDR3 sequence is CAISESRGKGQETQYF. CDR3 in DNA: TGTGCCATCAGTGAGTCGAGGGGGAAGGGCCAAGAGACCCAGTACTTC.

The chain uses TRBV12-3 or TRBV12-4 and TRBJ1-4, with D perhaps TRBD1 (6 bases). The CDR3 sequence is 13 residues long. V was shortened by 6 bases and J by 8 bases, with 13 bases between the two germline ends. The CDR3 DNA sequence: TGTGCCAGCAGCCCCCGTGGGGGCGAAAAACTGTTTTTT. Encoded protein: CASSPRGGEKLFF.

The rearrangement uses TRBV7-2 and TRBJ1-4; 7 bases align to TRBD1. V lost 1 base, J lost 4 bases, and 6 bases stayed unmatched. Germline CDR1 is SGHTA and CDR2 is FQGNSA. There are 16 residues in the CDR3. Here the CDR3 reads CASSLGPTGNNEKLFF. The CDR3 DNA reads TGTGCCAGCAGCTTAGGGCCGACAGGGAATAATGAAAAACTGTTTTTT. The full variable domain, completed using reference TRBV7-2 and TRBJ1-4, is GAGVSQSPSNKVTEKGKDVELRCDPISGHTALYWYRQSLGQGLEFLIYFQGNSAPDKSGLPSDRFSAERTGGSVSTLTIQRTQQEDSAVYLCASSLGPTGNNEKLFFGSGTQLSVL.

The rearrangement joins TRBV10-3 to TRBJ2-7; a possible D gene is TRBD1 (7 bases). Germline V CDR1 and CDR2: ENHRY, SYGVKD. There are 14 residues in the CDR3. Trimming removed 10 bases at V and 0 bases at J, with 16 bases between. The CDR3 reads CATTDREVSYEQYF. Here the CDR3 DNA reads TGTGCCACCACAGACAGGGAGGTCTCCTACGAGCAGTACTTC.

This chain uses TRBV27 with TRBJ1-4, with 10 bases lining up with TRBD1. The length of the CDR3 is 15 residues. Per germline, CDR1 MNHEY and CDR2 SMNVEV (reference sequence). V dropped 0 bases and J dropped 8; count of bases not matched to a gene: 3. The CDR3 DNA follows: TGTGCCAGCAGTTTATCGGGACAGGGGACAGAAAAACTGTTTTTT. Its translation: CASSLSGQGTEKLFF.

DNA for the CDR3: TGTGCCAGCAGGGGGGCAGTCTACGAGCAGTACTTC. Its translation is CASRGAVYEQYF. This sequence joins TRBV13 and TRBJ2-7; D might be TRBD1 (6 bases). This CDR3 comprises 12 residues. The V gene lost 6 bases and the J gene lost 3 bases, with 9 bases spanning the gap. Germline loops: CDR1 PRHDT, CDR2 FYEKMQ (reference sequence).

The chain is built from TRBV6-5 and TRBJ2-3; maybe TRBD1 (6 bases). This CDR3 is 14 amino acids long. Germline CDR1 MNHEY, CDR2 SVGAGI. V lost 6 bases and J 4 bases, leaving 14 bases between the germline ends. CDR3 sequence: CASRPMGAADTQYF. CDR3 DNA sequence: TGTGCCAGCAGACCTATGGGGGCTGCAGATACGCAGTATTTT.

The chain carries TRBV5-5 and TRBJ1-5, with a weak D call TRBD1 (6 bases). The V end lost 4 bases, the J end lost 2 bases, and 19 bases lay between the germline ends. The CDR3 has 17 residues. Germline V CDR1 and CDR2: SGHKS, YYEKEE (reference sequence). The CDR3 DNA reads as TGTGCCAGCAGCCTACTACCACAGGGCTCAGGCAATCAGCCCCAGCATTTT. Its translation is CASSLLPQGSGNQPQHF.

This sequence joins TRBV5-1 and TRBJ1-2, with 7 bases that match TRBD1. CDR1 SGHRS and CDR2 YFSETQ come from the germline V gene. The CDR3 sequence is 16 residues long. J lost 2 bases, V lost 4 bases, and 11 bases had no gene match. CDR3 coding DNA: TGCGCCAGCAGCACACCCACCGGGACAGAGAACTATGGCTACACCTTC. Translating it yields CASSTPTGTENYGYTF. The full variable domain, its missing parts supplied by reference TRBV5-1 and TRBJ1-2, is KAGVTQTPRYLIKTRGQQVTLSCSPISGHRSVSWYQQTPGQGLQFLFEYFSETQRNKGNFPGRFSGRQFSNSRSEMNVSTLELGDSALYLCASSTPTGTENYGYTFGSGTRLTVV.

The gene calls are TRBV29-1 and TRBJ2-7; TRBD1 is a possible D gene (5 bases). The V end lost 6 bases, the J end lost 2 bases, and 11 bases lay between the germline ends. The germline V gene has CDR1 SQVTM and CDR2 ANQGSEA. The CDR3 spans 12 residues. The CDR3 DNA reads TGCAGCGTCGACAGTGGGCCCTACGAGCAGTACTTC. Translated: CSVDSGPYEQYF.

This clone was observed a few times. The rearrangement uses TRBV4-3 and TRBJ2-2; D is undetermined. There are 15 residues in the CDR3. Trimming cost V 4 bases and J 3 bases, with 12 bases left between them. Germline assignment: CDR1 LGHNA and CDR2 YSLEER. CDR3 DNA: TGCGCCAGCAGCCCCCGAGTAGAGTACACCGGGGAGCTGTTTTTT. It codes for CASSPRVEYTGELFF.

The V gene is TRBV27, the J gene TRBJ2-3, with D uncertain. The CDR3 is 17 residues long. V lost 3 bases and J lost 2, with 18 bases in between. Germline CDR1 reads MNHEY; CDR2 reads SMNVEV (reference sequence). This CDR3 is CASSFIRPARDTDTQYF. The CDR3 nucleotides are TGTGCCAGCAGTTTTATCCGTCCAGCGAGAGACACAGATACGCAGTATTTT.

The rearrangement links TRBV21-1 to TRBJ1-5. TRBV21-1 is an annotated pseudogene. CDR3 length: 18 amino acids. Here the CDR3 DNA reads TGTGCCAGCAGCAAAAGAAACCGGGCTAGCAGTAGCAATCAGCCCCAGCATTTT. Protein sequence: CASSKRNRASSSNQPQHF.

With respect to this clone: The sample carries other DNA sequences with the same CDR3. V gene TRBV5-1 combines with J gene TRBJ2-1; 10 bases map to TRBD2. The CDR3 runs 16 residues. CDR1 SGHRS and CDR2 YFSETQ come from the germline V gene. Losses at the gene ends were 0 bases for V and 8 bases for J; bases not matched to a gene: 8. The CDR3 DNA is TGCGCCAGCAGCTTGGGGCCAGCGGGAGGGAGGGATGAGCAGTTCTTC. Translated: CASSLGPAGGRDEQFF.

V usage is TRBV30 and J usage is TRBJ2-1; 7 bases are shared with TRBD2. V gave up 3 bases and J gave up 1 base; unmatched junction bases: 3. The CDR3 has 14 amino acids. The germline gives CDR1 GTSNPN, CDR2 SVGIG (reference sequence). CDR3 sequence reads: CAWRRLASYNEQFF. CDR3 sequence (DNA): TGTGCCTGGAGGAGACTAGCTTCCTACAATGAGCAGTTCTTC.

With regard to this clone: The same CDR3 can be traced to other DNA sequences in this sample. V is TRBV3-1 (or the pseudogene TRBV3-2) and J is TRBJ2-7; D remains unclear. CDR1 and CDR2 from the germline V gene are LGHDT and YNNKEL (reference sequence). Trimming shortened V by 1 base and J by 5 bases, and 3 bases separated the two germline ends. The length of the CDR3 is 11 residues. CDR3 protein: CASSQVNEQYF. Written as DNA, the CDR3 is TGTGCCAGCAGCCAAGTTAACGAGCAGTACTTC.